This is a list of T cell receptor beta chains from one sample in a study of tumor-infiltrating T cells and Merkel cell polyomavirus. Method: immunoSEQ multiplex PCR; TCRdb's copy keeps in-frame clones and lacks some. Among around 25,000 clones, nearly 90% were seen once, and the ten largest hold roughly 3%. The sequenced sample was lymph node tissue. Receptors were obtained from a man aged 50-59 years with Merkel cell carcinoma. Both conserved end residues are part of each CDR3. A D gene is named only where the DNA matches it firmly. For some rows the clone size is stated as once, few or many, or as a class when expanded; others skip it.

D gene	V gene	J gene	clone size	CDR3 protein	CDR3 DNA
-	TRBV6-1	TRBJ1-6	few	CASSAHSQGSSYNSPLHF	TGTGCCAGCAGTGCCCATTCCCAGGGGAGCTCCTATAATTCACCCCTCCACTTT
TRBD1	TRBV4-1	TRBJ1-3	few	CASSPLRQGERNTIYF	TGCGCCAGCAGCCCATTGCGACAGGGGGAGAGAAACACCATATATTTT
-	TRBV30	TRBJ2-1	-	CAWSRGGGYNEQFF	TGTGCCTGGAGTCGAGGGGGGGGCTACAATGAGCAGTTCTTC
TRBD1	TRBV6-5	TRBJ2-5	once	CASSPTGVQETQYF	TGTGCCAGCAGTCCAACAGGGGTCCAAGAGACCCAGTACTTC
TRBD2	TRBV7-9	TRBJ2-3	-	CASSWTSGSGDTQYF	TGTGCCAGCAGCTGGACTAGCGGGAGTGGGGATACGCAGTATTTT
-	TRBV30	TRBJ1-2	-	CAWSPSGFYGYTF	TGTGCCTGGAGTCCATCAGGATTCTATGGCTACACCTTC
-	TRBV18	TRBJ2-7	-	CASPPFDQGNSYEQYF	TGTGCCAGCCCACCTTTTGATCAGGGGAACTCCTACGAGCAGTACTTC
TRBD1	TRBV6-4	TRBJ2-7	-	CASRVIWTGSLYEQYF	TGTGCCAGCAGGGTAATTTGGACAGGGAGTTTGTACGAGCAGTACTTC
-	TRBV4-3	TRBJ1-2	-	CASSQESGFRGGYTF	TGCGCCAGCAGCCAAGAGAGTGGCTTCAGGGGTGGCTACACCTTC
-	TRBV6-1	TRBJ1-3	-	CASSGRDKNTIYF	TGTGCCAGCAGTGGCCGGGACAAAAACACCATATATTTT
-	TRBV4-1	TRBJ2-1	-	CASSQDFSSDEQFF	TGCGCCAGCAGCCAAGATTTCAGCAGCGATGAGCAGTTCTTC
-	TRBV19	TRBJ1-2	-	CASSSIGGDNYGYTF	TGTGCCAGTAGCTCAATAGGGGGGGACAACTATGGCTACACCTTC
-	TRBV7-2	TRBJ2-1	-	CASSTRGGSYNEQFF	TGTGCCAGCAGCACCAGGGGTGGTTCCTACAATGAGCAGTTCTTC
-	TRBV28	TRBJ2-2	-	CASSLERAEELFF	TGTGCCAGCAGTTTGGAGAGGGCGGAGGAGCTGTTTTTT
-	TRBV29-1	TRBJ1-1	-	CSASKAGENTEAFF	TGCAGCGCCTCTAAGGCGGGGGAGAACACTGAAGCTTTCTTT
TRBD2	TRBV19	TRBJ2-1	-	CASSIMAGGHFNEQFF	TGTGCCAGTAGTATAATGGCGGGAGGTCACTTCAATGAGCAGTTCTTC
TRBD1	TRBV15	TRBJ2-5	-	CATSRDGRGLTQETQYF	TGTGCCACCAGCAGAGATGGCAGGGGGCTAACCCAAGAGACCCAGTACTTC
TRBD1	TRBV9	TRBJ2-5	once	CASSVATGGETQYF	TGTGCCAGCAGCGTAGCTACAGGGGGTGAGACCCAGTACTTC
-	TRBV19	TRBJ1-5	-	CASSLAGTPAQHF	TGTGCCAGTAGCCTGGCTGGGACACCAGCCCAGCATTTT
-	TRBV7-9	TRBJ2-7	-	CASSFGRGPYEQYF	TGTGCCAGCAGCTTTGGGCGAGGGCCCTACGAGCAGTACTTC
TRBD1	TRBV6-1	TRBJ1-5	-	CASRGQGRTQPQHF	TGTGCCAGCAGGGGACAGGGGAGGACTCAGCCCCAGCATTTT
-	TRBV4-1	TRBJ1-2	few	CASSQDGVRYTF	TGCGCCAGCAGCCAAGATGGAGTTCGCTACACCTTC
TRBD2	TRBV9	TRBJ2-3	-	CASSVAGTSADTQYF	TGTGCCAGCAGCGTAGCCGGGACTAGCGCAGATACGCAGTATTTT
-	TRBV4-2	TRBJ2-3	-	CASSQEEGGWDTQYF	TGTGCCAGCAGCCAAGAAGAAGGGGGTTGGGATACGCAGTATTTT
-	TRBV7-3	TRBJ2-1	-	CASSLTQGYNEQFF	TGTGCCAGCAGCTTAACGCAGGGCTACAATGAGCAGTTCTTC
TRBD2	TRBV6-5	TRBJ2-7	few	CASSYLTSGGAYEQYF	TGTGCCAGCAGTTACTTGACTAGCGGGGGCGCCTACGAGCAGTACTTC
-	TRBV19	TRBJ2-5	-	CASSIGNRLQETQYF	TGTGCCAGTAGTATCGGTAACAGATTGCAAGAGACCCAGTACTTC
-	TRBV5-1	TRBJ1-4	-	CASSRAGPTNEKLFF	TGCGCCAGCAGCCGAGCGGGACCAACTAATGAAAAACTGTTTTTT
-	TRBV28	TRBJ2-3	-	CASSTPRTYRADTQYF	TGTGCCAGCAGTACACCGCGCACTTACAGGGCAGATACGCAGTATTTT
TRBD1	TRBV5-1	TRBJ1-1	-	CASSTGDRGGATEAFF	TGCGCCAGCAGCACCGGGGACAGGGGAGGCGCCACTGAAGCTTTCTTT
-	TRBV4-1	TRBJ2-7	once	CASSHATGKRAYEQYF	TGCGCCAGCAGCCACGCAACCGGGAAGAGGGCCTACGAGCAGTACTTC
-	TRBV28	TRBJ2-2	-	CASSRGGTGELFF	TGTGCCAGCAGCCGAGGGGGCACCGGGGAGCTGTTTTTT
TRBD2	TRBV5-6	TRBJ2-7	-	CASSYWTGTTLSYEQYF	TGTGCCAGCAGCTACTGGACTGGGACTACTCTCTCCTACGAGCAGTACTTC
-	TRBV5-4	TRBJ2-5	once	CASSSPGAQETQYF	TGTGCCAGCAGCTCTCCAGGGGCCCAAGAGACCCAGTACTTC
-	TRBV5-6	TRBJ2-5	-	CASSLSGTGLQETQYF	TGTGCCAGCAGCTTGTCAGGAACAGGGCTACAAGAGACCCAGTACTTC